One sample yielded the 28 T cell receptor beta chains listed below, sequenced in a study of T cells in Graves' hyperthyroidism and ophthalmopathy. TCR beta CDR3 regions were amplified from RNA transcripts. HTBI primers drove first-round RT-PCR of the TCR CDR3. TCRdb re-derived calls from the multiplex PCR reads in MiXCR, one entry per CDR3 protein. The table records approximately 400,000 distinct CDR3 sequences, 25% of them present only once. Sequencing input: blood. The receptor source for this set is a man aged 45-65 years with Graves' hyperthyroidism.

This clonotype has a handful of counts. The chain combines TRBV5-6 with TRBJ2-1; D may match TRBD1 or TRBD2 (5 bases each). Trimming took off 1 base at V and 3 bases at J, with 11 bases between the two ends. The CDR3 is made up of 15 amino acids. CDR1 SGHDT and CDR2 YYEEEE come from the germline V gene. CDR3 loop: CASSLRGVLYNEQFF. The CDR3 nucleotides read TGTGCCAGCAGCTTGAGAGGGGTTCTCTACAATGAGCAGTTCTTC.

Remarks on this clonotype: A single base separates this from a much larger clone, so it may be a read error. This chain joins TRBV5-1 and TRBJ2-1; D unclear. V shed 0 bases and J shed 6 bases, with 4 bases lying between them. Per the germline V gene, CDR1 is SGHRS and CDR2 is YFSETQ. The length of the CDR3 is 12 residues. CDR3 amino acids: CASSLESNEQFF. As DNA, the CDR3 is TGCGCCAGCAGCTTGGAGAGCAATGAGCAGTTCTTC.

The chain joins TRBV7-2 to TRBJ2-1, with 9 bases aligning to TRBD2. Germline CDR1 and CDR2: SGHTA and FQGNSA. The CDR3 contains 14 residues. Germline trimming cut 5 bases from V and 6 bases from J; bases unmatched to any gene: 5. The CDR3 bases are TGTGCCAGCAGCCTATCGACTAGCGGCAATGAGCAGTTCTTC. This translates into CASSLSTSGNEQFF.

This clonotype has only a few counts. This rearrangement joins TRBV18 to TRBJ2-1, with 11 bases that match TRBD2. V shed 3 bases and J 9 bases; nucleotides not matched to a gene: 7. The CDR3 runs 15 residues. From germline, CDR1 is KGHSH and CDR2 LQKENI. CDR3: CASSPGALAGGEQFF. CDR3 nucleotide sequence: TGTGCCAGCTCACCGGGCGCGCTAGCGGGAGGTGAGCAGTTCTTC.

The chain has TRBV9 and TRBJ2-7, with D hard to call. Germline V CDR1 and CDR2: SGDLS, YYNGEE. The CDR3 length is 11 residues. V lost 4 bases and J lost 5, with 7 bases in between. CDR3 amino acids: CASSTHHEQYF. CDR3 bases: TGTGCCAGCAGCACCCATCACGAGCAGTACTTC. Based on the CDR3 plus reference TRBV9 and TRBJ2-7, the full variable domain is DSGVTQTPKHLITATGQRVTLRCSPRSGDLSVYWYQQSLDQGLQFLIQYYNGEERAKGNILERFSAQQFPDLHSELNLSSLELGDSALYFCASSTHHEQYFGPGTRLTVT.

Comment on this clonotype: This may be a read error: a much more frequent sequence differs by one nucleotide. A read error is likely, as this CDR3 ends without the conserved phenylalanine or tryptophan. V is TRBV11-2 and J is TRBJ2-1; D is unresolved. Germline V lookup: CDR1 SGHAT, CDR2 FQNNGV. The CDR3 consists of 13 residues. Deletions cut 5 bases from V and 4 bases from J, with 9 bases between. The CDR3 protein is CASSLSQYNEQFS. DNA for the CDR3: TGTGCCAGCAGCCTCTCCCAGTACAATGAGCAGTTCTCC.

This clonotype was counted a few times. This chain links TRBV11-1 with TRBJ1-1; TRBD1 might be the D (5 bases). V lost 3 bases to trimming and J lost 10 bases, with 15 bases between them. Germline V CDR1 and CDR2: SGHAT, FQDESV (reference sequence). This CDR3 spans 13 amino acids. CDR3 protein: CASSLGDGHVAFF. CDR3 DNA: TGTGCCAGCAGCTTGGGGGATGGACACGTAGCTTTCTTT.

This clonotype was seen a few times. The DNA of the CDR3 is TGTGCCAGCAGCTCGGGACTAGCGGAAGGCTCTCCAGATACGCAGTATTTT. Residues: CASSSGLAEGSPDTQYF. The rearrangement links TRBV7-9 to TRBJ2-3; 11 nucleotides match TRBD2. Germline V gives CDR1 SEHNR, CDR2 FQNEAQ (reference sequence). V lost 4 bases, J lost 4 bases, and 10 bases stayed unmatched. The CDR3 extends over 17 amino acids. Full variable domain (rest looked up from reference TRBV7-9 and TRBJ2-3): DTGVSQNPRHKITKRGQNVTFRCDPISEHNRLYWYRQTLGQGPEFLTYFQNEAQLEKSRLLSDRFSAERPKGSFSTLEIQRTEQGDSAMYLCASSSGLAEGSPDTQYFGPGTRLTVL.

This rearrangement joins TRBV19 to TRBJ2-3; D gene unclear. The V gene lost 1 base and the J gene lost 7 bases, with 6 bases spanning the gap. This CDR3 spans 12 amino acids. Germline-derived CDR1 and CDR2 are LNHDA and SQIVND (reference sequence). As DNA, the CDR3 is TGTGCCAGTAGTATAGGTGAACATACGCAGTATTTT. This sequence encodes CASSIGEHTQYF.

The rearrangement joins TRBV29-1 to TRBJ1-5; D is ambiguous. CDR1 and CDR2 (germline): SQVTM, ANQGSEA. CDR3 size: 11 residues. Trimming took off 3 bases at V and 6 bases at J, with 6 bases between the two ends. The CDR3 coding sequence is TGCAGCGTTGAGAAGTTTCAGCCCCAGCATTTT. Translating it yields CSVEKFQPQHF.

The CDR3 region has the DNA TGTGCCAGCAGGGGCGGGAGTAGGAATACGCAGTATTTT. It translates to CASRGGSRNTQYF. The rearrangement joins TRBV28 to TRBJ2-3, with 7 bases lining up with TRBD2. This CDR3 region has 13 residues. In germline, CDR1 is MDHEN, CDR2 SYDVKM. V was clipped by 6 bases and J by 7 bases; unmatched bases: 7.

The chain couples TRBV28 to TRBJ2-3; D is perhaps TRBD2 (5 bases). Trimming took 8 bases from V and 2 from J, leaving 14 bases between them. The CDR3 runs 14 residues. Per germline, CDR1 MDHEN and CDR2 SYDVKM. The CDR3 nucleotides read TGTGCCAGCTCACCTAGCTCTCTCACAGATACGCAGTATTTT. Translating it yields CASSPSSLTDTQYF.

There are many counts of this clonotype. The chain combines TRBV18 with TRBJ1-1; no reliable D call. CDR1 is KGHSH, CDR2 LQKENI, per germline. Trimming pared 1 base from V and 1 base from J, leaving 4 bases between. The CDR3 covers 13 residues. The CDR3 DNA is TGTGCCAGCTCACCACAGTGGAACACTGAAGCTTTCTTT. Translation: CASSPQWNTEAFF. Together with reference TRBV18 and TRBJ1-1, the CDR3 gives the full variable domain: NAGVMQNPRHLVRRRGQEARLRCSPMKGHSHVYWYRQLPEEGLKFMVYLQKENIIDESGMPKERFSAEFPKEGPSILRIQQVVRGDSAAYFCASSPQWNTEAFFGQGTRLTVV.

This clonotype was counted ten times or more. The chain is built from TRBV20-1 and TRBJ1-1; a possible D gene is TRBD1 (5 bases). V lost 1 base, J lost 2 bases, and 11 bases lay in between. The CDR3 extends over 14 amino acids. The germline CDR1 and CDR2 sequences are DFQATT and SNEGSKA (reference sequence). The CDR3 bases are TGCAGTGCTAGAGCGAAAGGGGCCAACACTGAAGCTTTCTTT. Amino acid sequence: CSARAKGANTEAFF.

The CDR3 protein is CAISESSEETQYF. The CDR3 DNA is TGTGCCATCAGTGAGTCTTCTGAGGAGACCCAGTACTTC. V is TRBV10-3 and J is TRBJ2-5; D uncertain. V gave up 0 bases and J gave up 5 bases, with 7 bases separating them. This CDR3 has 13 residues. Germline CDR1 and CDR2: ENHRY and SYGVKD.

Comment on this clonotype: A much larger clone differs from this one at a single base, so this may be a read error. This sequence joins TRBV12-3 or TRBV12-4 and TRBJ2-7; 11 nucleotides match TRBD2. The CDR3 consists of 15 residues. The CDR3 spells CASSLVASGRNEQCF. The CDR3 DNA sequence: TGTGCCAGCAGTTTAGTGGCTAGCGGGAGGAACGAGCAGTGCTTC.

Many counts were recorded for this clonotype. The chain employs TRBV3-1 and TRBJ2-3; D not certain. This CDR3 contains 13 residues. CDR1 LGHDT and CDR2 YNNKEL come from the germline V gene (reference sequence). V was trimmed by 0 bases and J by 8 bases, leaving 9 bases between them. CDR3 amino acids: CASSQELYGTQYF. In DNA form, the CDR3 reads TGTGCCAGCAGCCAAGAGCTATATGGTACGCAGTATTTT.

On this clonotype: Possible read error: a much larger clone is one base away. The genes are TRBV12-3 or TRBV12-4 and TRBJ2-3; D may be TRBD2 (5 bases). The CDR3 contains 15 residues. V dropped 6 bases and J dropped 5 bases, with 18 bases sitting between them. The CDR3 loop reads CASSHEWEKGDTQYF. The CDR3 coding sequence is TGTGCCAGCAGCCATGAGTGGGAGAAGGGAGATACGCAGTATTTT.

This clonotype was counted only a few times. CDR3 residues: CASSPDRGDTGELFF. CDR3 coding DNA: TGTGCCAGCAGCCCGGACAGGGGAGACACCGGGGAGCTGTTTTTT. The genes are TRBV7-3 and TRBJ2-2; 9 nucleotides align to TRBD1. This CDR3 spans 15 amino acids. Germline CDR1 SGHTA, CDR2 FQGTGA. The junction had 4 bases not matched to a gene; V was cut back by 5 bases and J by 3 bases.

A few counts support this clonotype. V is TRBV3-1 and J is TRBJ1-1; D unresolved. V shed 6 bases and J shed 1 base, with 9 bases lying between them. The germline gives CDR1 LGHDT, CDR2 YNNKEL (reference sequence). The CDR3 contains 13 residues. DNA of the CDR3: TGTGCCAGCAGTACCAACCAGAACACTGAAGCTTTCTTT. Encoded protein: CASSTNQNTEAFF.

This clonotype was counted only a few times. The chain recombines TRBV5-1 with TRBJ2-7; TRBD1 aligns across 8 bases. This CDR3 has 17 residues. Germline CDR1 reads SGHRS; CDR2 reads YFSETQ. After removal of 0 bases from V and 4 bases from J, the junction contained 12 bases not matched to a gene. This chain's CDR3 is CASSLAFSGQGVYEQYF. CDR3 bases: TGCGCCAGCAGCTTGGCTTTTAGTGGACAGGGTGTTTACGAGCAGTACTTC.

Concerning this clonotype itself: This may stem from a read error, because a much larger clone lies one nucleotide away. This rearrangement joins TRBV28 to TRBJ2-7, with D unresolved. Germline V CDR1 and CDR2: MDHEN, SYDVKM. Deletions cut 2 bases from V and 10 bases from J, with 18 bases between. The CDR3 length is 14 residues. CDR3 nucleotide sequence: TGTGCCAGCAGTTTAATCAGTACCACTTGGAATCAGTACTTC. This codes for CASSLISTTWNQYF. Full variable domain (rest looked up from reference TRBV28 and TRBJ2-7): DVKVTQSSRYLVKRTGEKVFLECVQDMDHENMFWYRQDPGLGLRLIYFSYDVKMKEKGDIPEGYSVSREKKERFSLILESASTNQTSMYLCASSLISTTWNQYFGPGTRLTVT.

This clonotype showed up many times. The chain joins TRBV20-1 to TRBJ1-1; D perhaps matches TRBD1 (5 bases). The CDR3 extends over 13 amino acids. Per germline, CDR1 DFQATT and CDR2 SNEGSKA (reference sequence). The V end lost 6 bases, the J end lost 1 base, and 12 bases lay between the germline ends. CDR3 sequence (DNA): TGCAGTGCCATCGCCGGGGCGAACACTGAAGCTTTCTTT. Amino acids: CSAIAGANTEAFF.

This clonotype was detected only a few times. The chain carries TRBV5-4 and TRBJ2-3; a possible D gene is TRBD2 (5 bases). Germline V lookup: CDR1 SGHNT, CDR2 YYREEE (reference sequence). V was pared by 3 bases and J by 4 bases, with 15 bases between. This CDR3 comprises 15 residues. For the CDR3, the DNA is TGTGCCAGCAGCTCACAGACTAATAGTGCAGATACGCAGTATTTT. Protein: CASSSQTNSADTQYF.

The table lists this clonotype with a few counts. The V gene is TRBV2, the J gene TRBJ2-1, with D tentatively TRBD1 (6 bases). The CDR3 loop spans 14 amino acids. Germline V gives CDR1 SNHLY, CDR2 FYNNEI. V gave up 4 bases and J gave up 3 bases, with 10 bases separating them. The chain's CDR3 is CASSAQGNYNEQFF. As DNA, the CDR3 is TGTGCCAGCAGTGCGCAGGGGAACTACAATGAGCAGTTCTTC.

A few counts support this clonotype. The CDR3 nucleotides read TGTGCCATCAGGGGGTCGATGGCAGGCCAAGAGACCCAGTACTTC. This sequence encodes CAIRGSMAGQETQYF. The J gene is TRBJ2-5, the V gene TRBV10-3; the D is unclear. This CDR3 spans 15 amino acids. Germline V gene lookup returns CDR1 ENHRY and CDR2 SYGVKD. Deletions cut 6 bases from V and 1 base from J, with 15 bases between.

This clonotype was seen ten or more times. The CDR3, as DNA: TGTGCCAGCAGTTCATATGTAATCCCGGACACCCAGACATACGGTACGCAGTATTTT. Translation gives CASSSYVIPDTQTYGTQYF. This chain connects TRBV28 to TRBJ2-3; D is perhaps TRBD1 (5 bases). CDR1 is MDHEN, CDR2 SYDVKM, per germline. The V end was cut by 4 bases, the J end by 8 bases, with 31 bases between. The CDR3 length is 19 residues.

This clonotype has a handful of counts. V gene TRBV20-1 combines with J gene TRBJ2-5; the match to TRBD2 covers 8 bases. CDR1 and CDR2 (germline): DFQATT, SNEGSKA (reference sequence). With 6 bases clipped from V and 7 bases from J, the junction kept 7 bases outside the gene matches. CDR3 length equals 12 residues. This chain's CDR3 is CSAELAAVTQYF. CDR3 coding DNA: TGCAGTGCAGAACTAGCGGCGGTGACCCAGTACTTC.